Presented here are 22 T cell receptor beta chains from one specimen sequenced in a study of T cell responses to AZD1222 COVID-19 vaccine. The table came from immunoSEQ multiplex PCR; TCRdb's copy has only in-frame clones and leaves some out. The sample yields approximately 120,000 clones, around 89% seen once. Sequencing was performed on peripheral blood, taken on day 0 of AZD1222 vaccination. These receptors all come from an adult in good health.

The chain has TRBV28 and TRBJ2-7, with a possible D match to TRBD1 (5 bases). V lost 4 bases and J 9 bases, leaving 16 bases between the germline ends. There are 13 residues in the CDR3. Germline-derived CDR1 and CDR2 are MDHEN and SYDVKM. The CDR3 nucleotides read TGTGCCAGCAGTTCCAGGGCGTCTTATGGGCAGTACTTC. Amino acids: CASSSRASYGQYF.

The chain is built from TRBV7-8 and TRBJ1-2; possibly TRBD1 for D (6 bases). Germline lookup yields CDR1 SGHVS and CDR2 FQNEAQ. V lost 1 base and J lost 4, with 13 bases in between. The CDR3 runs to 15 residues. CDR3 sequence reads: CASSLETGKGYGYTF. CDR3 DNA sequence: TGTGCCAGCAGCTTAGAAACAGGGAAAGGCTATGGCTACACCTTC. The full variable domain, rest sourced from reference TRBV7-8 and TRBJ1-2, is GAGVSQSPRYKVAKRGQDVALRCDPISGHVSLFWYQQALGQGPEFLTYFQNEAQLDKSGLPSDRFFAERPEGSVSTLKIQRTQQEDSAVYLCASSLETGKGYGYTFGSGTRLTVV.

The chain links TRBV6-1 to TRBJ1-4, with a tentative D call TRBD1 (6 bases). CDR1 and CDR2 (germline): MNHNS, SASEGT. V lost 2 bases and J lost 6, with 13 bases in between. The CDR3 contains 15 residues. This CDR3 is CASSEIGQGHEKLFF. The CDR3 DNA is TGTGCCAGCAGTGAAATTGGGCAGGGGCATGAAAAACTGTTTTTT.

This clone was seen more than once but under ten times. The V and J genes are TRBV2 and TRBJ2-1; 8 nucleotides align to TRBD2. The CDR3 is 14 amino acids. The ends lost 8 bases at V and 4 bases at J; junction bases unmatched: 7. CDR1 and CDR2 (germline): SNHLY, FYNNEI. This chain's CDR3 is CASRPGGLYNEQFF. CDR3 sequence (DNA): TGTGCCAGCCGTCCGGGGGGGCTTTACAATGAGCAGTTCTTC.

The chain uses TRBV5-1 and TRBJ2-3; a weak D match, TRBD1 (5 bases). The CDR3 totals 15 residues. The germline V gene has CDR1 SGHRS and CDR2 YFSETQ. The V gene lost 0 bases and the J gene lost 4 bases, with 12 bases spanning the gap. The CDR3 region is CASSLGQGTADTQYF. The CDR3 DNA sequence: TGCGCCAGCAGCTTGGGGCAGGGAACCGCAGATACGCAGTATTTT.

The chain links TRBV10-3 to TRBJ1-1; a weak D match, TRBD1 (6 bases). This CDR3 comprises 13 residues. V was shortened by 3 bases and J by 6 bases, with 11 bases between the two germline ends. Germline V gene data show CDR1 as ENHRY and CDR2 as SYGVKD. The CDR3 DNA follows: TGTGCCATCAGTGAAAGGGACATGGCTGAAGCTTTCTTT. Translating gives CAISERDMAEAFF.

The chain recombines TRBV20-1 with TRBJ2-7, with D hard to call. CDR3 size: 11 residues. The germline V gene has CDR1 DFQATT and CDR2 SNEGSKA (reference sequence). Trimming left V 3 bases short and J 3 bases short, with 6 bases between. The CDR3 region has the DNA TGCAGTGCTAGTGCCGTCTACGAGCAGTACTTC. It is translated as CSASAVYEQYF.

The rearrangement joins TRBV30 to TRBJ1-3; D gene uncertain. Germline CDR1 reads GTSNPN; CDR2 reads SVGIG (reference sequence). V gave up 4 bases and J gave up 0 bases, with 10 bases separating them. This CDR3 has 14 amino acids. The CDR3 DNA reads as TGTGCCTGGAACTCCCCAGGCTCTGGAAACACCATATATTTT. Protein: CAWNSPGSGNTIYF.

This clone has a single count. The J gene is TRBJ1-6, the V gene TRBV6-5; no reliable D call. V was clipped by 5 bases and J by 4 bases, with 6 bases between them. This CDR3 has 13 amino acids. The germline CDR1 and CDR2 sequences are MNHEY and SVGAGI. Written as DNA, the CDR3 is TGTGCCAGCAGTCTAGAATATAATTCACCCCTCCACTTT. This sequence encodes CASSLEYNSPLHF.

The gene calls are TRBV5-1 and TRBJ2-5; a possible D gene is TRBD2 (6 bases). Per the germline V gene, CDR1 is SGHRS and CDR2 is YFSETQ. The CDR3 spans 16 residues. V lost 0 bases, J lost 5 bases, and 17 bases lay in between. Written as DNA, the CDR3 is TGCGCCAGCAGCTTGGCCATATCTGGGGCGGGGGAGACCCAGTACTTC. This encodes CASSLAISGAGETQYF.

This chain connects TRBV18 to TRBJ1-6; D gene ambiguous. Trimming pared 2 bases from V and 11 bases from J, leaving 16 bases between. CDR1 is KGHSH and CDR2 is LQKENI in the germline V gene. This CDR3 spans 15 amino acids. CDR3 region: CASSPIPDIQTPLHF. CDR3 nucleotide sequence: TGTGCCAGCTCACCAATCCCCGACATCCAAACACCCCTCCACTTT.

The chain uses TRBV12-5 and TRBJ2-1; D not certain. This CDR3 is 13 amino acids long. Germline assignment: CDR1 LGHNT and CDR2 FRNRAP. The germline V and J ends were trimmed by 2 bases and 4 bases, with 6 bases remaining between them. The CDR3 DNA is TGTGCTAGTGGTTTGTTAGGGTACAATGAGCAGTTCTTC. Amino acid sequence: CASGLLGYNEQFF.

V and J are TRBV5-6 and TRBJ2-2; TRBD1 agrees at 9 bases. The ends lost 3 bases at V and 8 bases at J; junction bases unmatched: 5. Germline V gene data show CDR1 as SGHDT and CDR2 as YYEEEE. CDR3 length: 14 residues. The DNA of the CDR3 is TGTGCCAGCAGCTATCGGACAGGGGAAGGGGAGCTGTTTTTT. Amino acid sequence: CASSYRTGEGELFF.

CDR3 region: CSASRLSEAFF. In nucleotides, the CDR3 is TGCAGTGCTAGCCGACTTTCTGAAGCTTTCTTT. The genes are TRBV20-1 and TRBJ1-1; D remains ambiguous. CDR3 length equals 11 residues. V was shortened by 3 bases and J by 6 bases, with 8 bases between the two germline ends. Germline CDR1 reads DFQATT; CDR2 reads SNEGSKA (reference sequence).

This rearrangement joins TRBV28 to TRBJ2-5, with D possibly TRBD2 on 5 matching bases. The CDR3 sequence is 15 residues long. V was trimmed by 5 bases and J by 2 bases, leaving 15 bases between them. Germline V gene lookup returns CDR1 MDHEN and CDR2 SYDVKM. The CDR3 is CASSPLSASQETQYF. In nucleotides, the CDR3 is TGTGCCAGCAGTCCTCTTAGCGCTTCGCAAGAGACCCAGTACTTC. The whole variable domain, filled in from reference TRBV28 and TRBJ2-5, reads DVKVTQSSRYLVKRTGEKVFLECVQDMDHENMFWYRQDPGLGLRLIYFSYDVKMKEKGDIPEGYSVSREKKERFSLILESASTNQTSMYLCASSPLSASQETQYFGPGTRLLVL.

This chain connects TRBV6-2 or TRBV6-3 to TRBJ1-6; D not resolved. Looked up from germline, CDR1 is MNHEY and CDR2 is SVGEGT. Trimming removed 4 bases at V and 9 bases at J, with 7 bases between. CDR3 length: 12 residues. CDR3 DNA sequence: TGTGCCAGCAGTTTCCTCGGTTCACCCCTCCACTTT. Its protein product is CASSFLGSPLHF.

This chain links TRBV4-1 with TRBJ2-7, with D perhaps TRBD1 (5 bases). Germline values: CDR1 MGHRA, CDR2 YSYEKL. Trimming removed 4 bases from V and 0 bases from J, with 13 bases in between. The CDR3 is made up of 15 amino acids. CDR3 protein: CASSPLRVASYEQYF. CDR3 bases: TGCGCCAGCAGCCCTCTCAGGGTAGCCTCCTACGAGCAGTACTTC.

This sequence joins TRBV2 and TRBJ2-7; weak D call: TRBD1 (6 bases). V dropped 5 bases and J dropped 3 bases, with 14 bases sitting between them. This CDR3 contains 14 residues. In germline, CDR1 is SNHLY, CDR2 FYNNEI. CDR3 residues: CASSNQGTNYEQYF. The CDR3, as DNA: TGTGCCAGCAGTAACCAGGGGACCAACTACGAGCAGTACTTC.

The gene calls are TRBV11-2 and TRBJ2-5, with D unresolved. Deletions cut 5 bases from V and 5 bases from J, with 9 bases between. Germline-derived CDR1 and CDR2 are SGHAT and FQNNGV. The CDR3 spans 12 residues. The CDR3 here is CASSALRETQYF. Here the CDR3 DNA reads TGTGCCAGCAGCGCCCTCCGTGAGACCCAGTACTTC.

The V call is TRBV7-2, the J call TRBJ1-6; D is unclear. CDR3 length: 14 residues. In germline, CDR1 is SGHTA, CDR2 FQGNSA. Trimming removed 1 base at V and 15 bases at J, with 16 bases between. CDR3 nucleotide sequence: TGTGCCAGCAGCTTAGTGATGGGCCCGGCCGTCCTCCACTTT. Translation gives CASSLVMGPAVLHF.

This chain's CDR3 is CASSFDPHTTGELFF. CDR3 nucleotides: TGTGCCAGCAGTTTCGACCCCCATACCACCGGGGAGCTGTTTTTT. V usage is TRBV6-5 and J usage is TRBJ2-2; D ambiguous. Trimming cost V 4 bases and J 4 bases, with 13 bases left between them. This CDR3 has 15 amino acids. Germline CDR1 and CDR2: MNHEY and SVGAGI.

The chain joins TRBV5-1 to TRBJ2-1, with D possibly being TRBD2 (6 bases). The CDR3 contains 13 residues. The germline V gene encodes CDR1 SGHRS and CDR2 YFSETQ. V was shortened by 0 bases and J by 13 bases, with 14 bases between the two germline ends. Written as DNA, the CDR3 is TGCGCCAGCAGCTTGGGGGAGGTTCGCTCTCAGTTCTTC. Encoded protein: CASSLGEVRSQFF.